This T cell receptor beta chain was sequenced for a study of blood T cell repertoires in COVID-19. CDR1 is PRHDT, CDR2 FYEKMQ, per germline (reference sequence). The CDR3 has 16 amino acids. J lost 5 bases, V lost 6 bases, and 11 bases had no gene match. Assay used: immunoSEQ multiplex PCR; TCRdb lists only in-frame clones, some missing. In the table there are over 100,000 clones, 81% of which are singletons. This clonotype was sampled from a woman aged 55-70 years with active or convalescent COVID-19. The chain recombines TRBV13 with TRBJ1-1, with TRBD1 matching 11 bases. Sequenced material: peripheral blood. The CDR3 bases are TGTGCCAGCAGTCCTCGGACAGGGGGCTATCGAACTGAAGCTTTCTTT. Translating it yields CASSPRTGGYRTEAFF.